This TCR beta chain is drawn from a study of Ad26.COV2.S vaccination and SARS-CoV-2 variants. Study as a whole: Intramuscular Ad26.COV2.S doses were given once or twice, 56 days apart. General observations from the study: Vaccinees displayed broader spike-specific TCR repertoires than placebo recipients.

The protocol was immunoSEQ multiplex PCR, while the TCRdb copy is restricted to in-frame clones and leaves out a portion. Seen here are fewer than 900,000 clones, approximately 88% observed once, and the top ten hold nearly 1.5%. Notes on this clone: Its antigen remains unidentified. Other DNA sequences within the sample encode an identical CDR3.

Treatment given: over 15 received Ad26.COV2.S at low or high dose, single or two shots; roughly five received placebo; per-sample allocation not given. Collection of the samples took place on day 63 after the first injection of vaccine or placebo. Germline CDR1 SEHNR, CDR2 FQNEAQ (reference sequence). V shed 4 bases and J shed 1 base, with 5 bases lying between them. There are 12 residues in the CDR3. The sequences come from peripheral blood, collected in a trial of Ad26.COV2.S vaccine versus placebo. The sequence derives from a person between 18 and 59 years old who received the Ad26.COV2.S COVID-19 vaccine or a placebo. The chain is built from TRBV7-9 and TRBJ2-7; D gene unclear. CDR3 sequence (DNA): TGTGCCAGCAGCTCCCTATCCTACGAGCAGTACTTC. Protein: CASSSLSYEQYF.